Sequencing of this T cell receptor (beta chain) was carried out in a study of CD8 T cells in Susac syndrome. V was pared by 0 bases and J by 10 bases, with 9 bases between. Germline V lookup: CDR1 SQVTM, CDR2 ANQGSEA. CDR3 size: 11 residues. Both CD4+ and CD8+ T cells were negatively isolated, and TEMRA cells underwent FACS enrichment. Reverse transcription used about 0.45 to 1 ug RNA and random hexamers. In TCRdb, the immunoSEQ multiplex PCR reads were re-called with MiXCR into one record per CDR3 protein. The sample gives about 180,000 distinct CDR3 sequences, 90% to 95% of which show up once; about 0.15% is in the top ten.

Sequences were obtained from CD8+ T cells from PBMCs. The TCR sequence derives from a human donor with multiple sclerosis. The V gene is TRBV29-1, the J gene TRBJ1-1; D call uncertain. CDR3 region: CSVEDSVGAFF. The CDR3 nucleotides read TGCAGCGTTGAAGATTCCGTTGGAGCTTTCTTT.